This TCR beta chain was sequenced in a study of technical replicates of blood from a handful of donors. Measured with immunoSEQ multiplex PCR; TCRdb has only the in-frame clones, and not every one. Of 60,000 to 90,000 clones detected, around 97% appear once; the ten largest clones hold roughly 0.2%. V was trimmed by 3 bases and J by 2 bases, leaving 11 bases between them. This CDR3 spans 14 amino acids. This chain joins TRBV23-1 and TRBJ2-7; perhaps TRBD2 as D (6 bases). TRBV23-1 is sorted into the ORF group, with uncertain function. The sample consisted of T cells isolated from PBMCs. The receptor's source is a human donor in good health. This CDR3 is CASSQGGETYEQYF. CDR3 DNA sequence: TGCGCCAGCAGTCAGGGCGGGGAGACCTACGAGCAGTACTTC.